The clone carrying this T cell receptor (beta chain) has just a few counts. Libraries were prepared by immunoSEQ multiplex PCR; TCRdb keeps only in-frame clonotypes and omits some of them. The data hold some 200,000 clones, with about 72% observed a single time. The germline CDR1 and CDR2 sequences are MNHEY and SVGAGI. V was clipped by 7 bases and J by 1 base, with 13 bases between them. The CDR3 length is 14 residues. This sample was included in a study of cytotoxic CD8 clonotypes in ibrutinib-treated CLL. This receptor was identified in a human donor with chronic lymphocytic leukemia. Specimen: PBMCs, collected after 24 months of ibrutinib treatment. The J gene is TRBJ1-1, the V gene TRBV6-5; possible D gene TRBD1, 5 bases. The CDR3 nucleotides read TGTGCCAGCACCCAGGGTGTGTGGAACACTGAAGCTTTCTTT. Translation: CASTQGVWNTEAFF.